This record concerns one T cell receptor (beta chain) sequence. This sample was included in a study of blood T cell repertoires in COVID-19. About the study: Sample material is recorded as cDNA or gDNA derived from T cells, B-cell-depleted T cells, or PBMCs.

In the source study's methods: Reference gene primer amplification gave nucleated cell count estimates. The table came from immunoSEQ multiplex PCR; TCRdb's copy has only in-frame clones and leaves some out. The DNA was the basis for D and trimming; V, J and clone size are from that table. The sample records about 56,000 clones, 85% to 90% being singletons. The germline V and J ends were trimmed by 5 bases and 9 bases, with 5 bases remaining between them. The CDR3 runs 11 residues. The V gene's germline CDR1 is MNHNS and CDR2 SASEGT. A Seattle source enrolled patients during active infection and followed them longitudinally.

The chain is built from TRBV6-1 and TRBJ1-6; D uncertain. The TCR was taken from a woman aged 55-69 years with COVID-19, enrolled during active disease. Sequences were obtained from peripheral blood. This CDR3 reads CASSTSSPLHF. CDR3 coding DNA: TGTGCCAGCAGTACTAGTTCACCCCTCCACTTT.